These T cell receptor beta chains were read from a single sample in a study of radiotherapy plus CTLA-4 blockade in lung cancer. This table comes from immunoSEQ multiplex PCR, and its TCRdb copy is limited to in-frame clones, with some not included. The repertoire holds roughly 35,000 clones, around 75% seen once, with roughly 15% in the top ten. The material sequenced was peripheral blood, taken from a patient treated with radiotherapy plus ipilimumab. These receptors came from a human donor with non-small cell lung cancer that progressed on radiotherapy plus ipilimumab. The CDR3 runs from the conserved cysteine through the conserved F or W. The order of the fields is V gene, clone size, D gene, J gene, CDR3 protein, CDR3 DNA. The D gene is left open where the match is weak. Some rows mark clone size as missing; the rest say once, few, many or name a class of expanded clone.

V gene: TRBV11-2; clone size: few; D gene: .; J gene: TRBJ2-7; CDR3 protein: CASSILPQASYEQYF; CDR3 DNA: TGTGCCAGCAGCATACTTCCACAGGCCTCCTACGAGCAGTACTTC
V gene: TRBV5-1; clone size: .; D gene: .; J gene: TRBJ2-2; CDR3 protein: CASSLMGGLEDTGELFF; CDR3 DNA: TGCGCCAGCAGCTTGATGGGGGGTTTAGAGGACACCGGGGAGCTGTTTTTT
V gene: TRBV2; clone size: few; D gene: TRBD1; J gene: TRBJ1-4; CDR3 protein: CASRAGTAPFATNEKLFF; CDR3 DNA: TGTGCCAGCAGGGCAGGGACAGCTCCTTTCGCAACTAATGAAAAACTGTTTTTT
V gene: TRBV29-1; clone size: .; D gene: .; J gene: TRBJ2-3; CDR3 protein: CSVEGGRGKTDTQYF; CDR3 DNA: TGCAGCGTTGAAGGGGGGAGGGGGAAGACAGATACGCAGTATTTT
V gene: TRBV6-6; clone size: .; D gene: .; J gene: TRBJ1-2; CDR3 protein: CASSYHNKGGYTF; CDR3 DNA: TGTGCCAGCAGTTACCATAACAAGGGTGGCTACACCTTC
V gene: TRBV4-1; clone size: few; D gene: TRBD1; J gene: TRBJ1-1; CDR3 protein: CASSWGQGNLNTEAFF; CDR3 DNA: TGCGCCAGCAGCTGGGGACAGGGGAATCTGAACACTGAAGCTTTCTTT
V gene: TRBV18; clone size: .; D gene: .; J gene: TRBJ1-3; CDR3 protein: CASSPGGGSGNTIYF; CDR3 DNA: TGTGCCAGCTCACCGGGAGGGGGCTCTGGAAACACCATATATTTT
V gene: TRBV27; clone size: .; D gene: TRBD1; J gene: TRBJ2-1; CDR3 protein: CASRRDRSLGAEQFF; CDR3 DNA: TGTGCCAGCAGGCGGGACAGGAGCCTAGGGGCTGAGCAGTTCTTC
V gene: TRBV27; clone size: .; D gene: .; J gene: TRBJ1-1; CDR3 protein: CASSGGRGMGTEAFF; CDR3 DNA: TGTGCCAGCAGTGGGGGGAGAGGGATGGGGACTGAAGCTTTCTTT
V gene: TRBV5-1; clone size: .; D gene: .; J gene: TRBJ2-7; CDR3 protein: CASSIWTAYEQYF; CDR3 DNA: TGCGCCAGCAGCATTTGGACAGCCTACGAGCAGTACTTC
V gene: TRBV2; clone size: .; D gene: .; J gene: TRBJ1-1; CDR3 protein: CASTMRGGLGTEAFF; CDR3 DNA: TGTGCCAGCACCATGAGAGGGGGGCTCGGCACTGAAGCTTTCTTT
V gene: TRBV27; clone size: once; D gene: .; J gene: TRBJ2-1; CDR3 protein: CASKTADLYNEQFF; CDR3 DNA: TGTGCCAGCAAGACGGCAGACCTATACAATGAGCAGTTCTTC
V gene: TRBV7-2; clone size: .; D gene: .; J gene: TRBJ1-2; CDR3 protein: CASSPIRRVPSGYTF; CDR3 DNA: TGTGCCAGCAGCCCCATTCGGAGGGTTCCTAGTGGCTACACCTTC
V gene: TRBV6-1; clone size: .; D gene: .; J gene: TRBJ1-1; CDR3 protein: CASRLRRGPTEAFF; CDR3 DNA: TGTGCCAGCAGACTAAGGCGGGGGCCCACTGAAGCTTTCTTT
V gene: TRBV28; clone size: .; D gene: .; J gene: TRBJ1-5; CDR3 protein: CASSTTGEGFQPQHF; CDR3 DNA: TGTGCCAGCAGCACCACCGGGGAGGGGTTTCAGCCCCAGCATTTT
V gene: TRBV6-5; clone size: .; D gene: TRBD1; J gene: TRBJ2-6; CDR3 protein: CASSYGQGAGANVLTF; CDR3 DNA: TGTGCCAGCAGTTACGGTCAGGGGGCCGGGGCCAACGTCCTGACTTTC
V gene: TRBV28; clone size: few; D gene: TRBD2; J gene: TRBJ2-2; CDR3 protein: CASSFGGRANTGELFF; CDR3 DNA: TGTGCCAGCAGTTTCGGCGGGAGGGCTAACACCGGGGAGCTGTTTTTT
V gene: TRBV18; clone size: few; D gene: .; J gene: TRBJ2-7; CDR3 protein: CASSPNQGYEQYF; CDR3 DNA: TGTGCCAGCTCACCTAACCAGGGCTACGAGCAGTACTTC
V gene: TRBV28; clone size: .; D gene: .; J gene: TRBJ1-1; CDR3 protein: CASSQGWSTEAFF; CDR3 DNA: TGTGCCAGCTCCCAGGGGTGGAGCACTGAAGCTTTCTTT
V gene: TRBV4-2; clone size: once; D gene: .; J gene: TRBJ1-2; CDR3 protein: CASSQEPNYGYTF; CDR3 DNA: TGTGCCAGCAGCCAAGAACCGAACTATGGCTACACCTTC